This T cell receptor beta chain originates from a study of blood T cell repertoires in COVID-19. Study in general: The cDNA or gDNA used as material had been derived from T cells, B-cell-depleted T cells, or PBMCs.

Original processing methods: Estimated nucleated cell counts came from reference gene primer amplification. The assay was immunoSEQ multiplex PCR, and TCRdb's table has in-frame clones only and misses some. The DNA gave D and trimming, while V, J and clone size come from that table. The sample carries roughly 300,000 clones, over 75% recorded once. Sequences were obtained from peripheral blood. The sequence came from a woman aged 45-59 years who had recovered from COVID-19.

The DNA of the CDR3 is TGTGCCAGCAGCTTAGGTCTAGCCAAAAACATTCAGTACTTC. It yields the protein CASSLGLAKNIQYF. This chain joins TRBV7-2 and TRBJ2-4; the D is unclear. The germline gives CDR1 SGHTA, CDR2 FQGNSA. Trimming removed 1 base from V and 0 bases from J, with 4 bases in between. CDR3 size: 14 residues.